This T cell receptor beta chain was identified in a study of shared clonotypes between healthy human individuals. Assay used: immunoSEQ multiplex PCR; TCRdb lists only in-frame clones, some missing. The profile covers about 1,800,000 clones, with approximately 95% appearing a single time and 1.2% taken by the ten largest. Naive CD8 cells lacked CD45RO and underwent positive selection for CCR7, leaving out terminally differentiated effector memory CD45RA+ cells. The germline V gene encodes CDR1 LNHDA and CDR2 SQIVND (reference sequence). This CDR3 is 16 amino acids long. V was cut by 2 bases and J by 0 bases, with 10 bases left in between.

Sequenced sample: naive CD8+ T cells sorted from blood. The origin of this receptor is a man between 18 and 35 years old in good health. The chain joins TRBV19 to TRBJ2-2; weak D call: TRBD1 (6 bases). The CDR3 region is CASSIWGTPNTGELFF. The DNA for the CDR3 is TGTGCCAGTAGTATATGGGGGACACCGAACACCGGGGAGCTGTTTTTT.